The clone carrying this T cell receptor (beta chain) was counted between two and nine times. The antigen is unknown. The data derive from a study of T cells after yellow fever vaccination. Germline CDR1 and CDR2: LGHNA and YSLEER. The CDR3 consists of 17 residues. Trimming removed 0 bases from V and 4 bases from J, with 15 bases in between. Overall study findings and caveats: Reappearance after the booster was seen for most primary-vaccination clones, at 96% CD4 and 75% to 90% CD8. Although the secondary response was weaker, it peaked faster, at day 5 versus 15.

TCRdb processed the 5' RACE reads anew with MiXCR; each CDR3 protein has one entry. The data contain approximately 260,000 distinct CDR3 sequences, around 13% of them singletons. The source of this sequence is a man aged 25-40 years who received the YFV17D yellow fever vaccine. The sample was CD4+ T cells sorted from PBMCs, taken 45 days after the yellow fever booster vaccination. The rearrangement links TRBV4-3 to TRBJ2-2; tentative D call: TRBD2 (5 bases). The CDR3 region is CASSQEDGGRSTGELFF. CDR3 sequence (DNA): TGCGCCAGCAGCCAAGAAGACGGCGGGCGCAGCACCGGGGAGCTGTTTTTT.